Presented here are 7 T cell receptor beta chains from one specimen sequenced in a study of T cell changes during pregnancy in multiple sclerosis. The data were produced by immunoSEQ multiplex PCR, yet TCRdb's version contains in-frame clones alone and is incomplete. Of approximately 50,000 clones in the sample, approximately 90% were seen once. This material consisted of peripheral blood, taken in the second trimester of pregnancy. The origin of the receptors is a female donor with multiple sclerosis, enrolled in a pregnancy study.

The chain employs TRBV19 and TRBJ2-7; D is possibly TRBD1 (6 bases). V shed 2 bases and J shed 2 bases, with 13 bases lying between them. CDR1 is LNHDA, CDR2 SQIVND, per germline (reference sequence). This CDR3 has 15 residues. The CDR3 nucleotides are TGTGCCAGTAGTATATCGGGGTGGGGGCCCTACGAGCAGTACTTC. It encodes CASSISGWGPYEQYF. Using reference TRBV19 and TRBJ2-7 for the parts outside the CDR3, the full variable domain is DGGITQSPKYLFRKEGQNVTLSCEQNLNHDAMYWYRQDPGQGLRLIYYSQIVNDFQKGDIAEGYSVSREKKESFPLTVTSAQKNPTAFYLCASSISGWGPYEQYFGPGTRLTVT.

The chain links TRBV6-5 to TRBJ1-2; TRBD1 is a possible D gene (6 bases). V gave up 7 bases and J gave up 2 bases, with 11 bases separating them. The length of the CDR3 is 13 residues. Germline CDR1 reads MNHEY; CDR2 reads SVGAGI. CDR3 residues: CASTEDRNYGYTF. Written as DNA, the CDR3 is TGTGCCAGCACCGAGGACAGAAACTATGGCTACACCTTC.

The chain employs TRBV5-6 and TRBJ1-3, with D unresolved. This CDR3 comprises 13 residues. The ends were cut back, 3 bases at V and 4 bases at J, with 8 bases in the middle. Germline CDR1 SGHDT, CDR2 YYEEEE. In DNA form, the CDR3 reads TGTGCCAGCAGCTCCGGGAGAGGAAACACCATATATTTT. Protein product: CASSSGRGNTIYF.

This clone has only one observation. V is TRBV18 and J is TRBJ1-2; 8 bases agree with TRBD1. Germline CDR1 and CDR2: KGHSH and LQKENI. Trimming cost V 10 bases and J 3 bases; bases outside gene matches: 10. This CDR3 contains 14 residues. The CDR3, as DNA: TGTGCCACTCGTAGGGACAGGCAAGACTATGGCTACACCTTC. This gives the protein CATRRDRQDYGYTF. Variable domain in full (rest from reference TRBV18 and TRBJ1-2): NAGVMQNPRHLVRRRGQEARLRCSPMKGHSHVYWYRQLPEEGLKFMVYLQKENIIDESGMPKERFSAEFPKEGPSILRIQQVVRGDSAAYFCATRRDRQDYGYTFGSGTRLTVV.

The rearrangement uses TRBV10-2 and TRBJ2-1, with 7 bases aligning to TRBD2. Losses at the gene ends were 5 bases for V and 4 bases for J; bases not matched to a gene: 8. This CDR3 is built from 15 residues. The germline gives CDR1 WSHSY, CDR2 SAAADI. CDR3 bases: TGCGCCAGCAGTCTCACCAGCGGGGAATACAATGAGCAGTTCTTC. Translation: CASSLTSGEYNEQFF.

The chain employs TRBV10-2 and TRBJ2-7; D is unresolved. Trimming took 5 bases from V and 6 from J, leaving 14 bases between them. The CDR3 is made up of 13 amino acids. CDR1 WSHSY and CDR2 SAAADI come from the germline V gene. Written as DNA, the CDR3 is TGCGCCAGCAGTACCGGGTTGATGGGCGAGCAGTACTTC. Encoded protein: CASSTGLMGEQYF.

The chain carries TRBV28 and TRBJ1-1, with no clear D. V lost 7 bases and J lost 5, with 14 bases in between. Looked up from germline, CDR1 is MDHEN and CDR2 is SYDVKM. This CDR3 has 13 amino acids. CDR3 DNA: TGTGCCAGCACCTTGGCGACGACAACTGAAGCTTTCTTT. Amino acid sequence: CASTLATTTEAFF.